This section outlines one T cell receptor beta chain sequence together with its context. In the authors' methods: Amplifying reference gene primers gave estimates of nucleated cell counts. Measured with immunoSEQ multiplex PCR; TCRdb has only the in-frame clones, and not every one. The V and J calls and the clone size are those of that table, but D and trimming were determined from the DNA. Of over 300,000 clones in the sample, 86% are singletons; the top ten hold around 1.6%. The data belong to a study of blood T cell repertoires in COVID-19. At the level of the study: Spain, Italy and the United States supplied samples that represented acute and convalescent COVID-19.

V lost 5 bases and J 6 bases, leaving 16 bases between the germline ends. The CDR3 loop spans 15 amino acids. Per the germline V gene, CDR1 is MNHEY and CDR2 is SMNVEV (reference sequence). Material: peripheral blood. The TCR was taken from a woman aged 50 to 60 with acute or convalescent COVID-19. V is TRBV27 and J is TRBJ2-2, with D maybe TRBD1 (6 bases). The CDR3 nucleotides are TGTGCCAGCAGTCTCCGGCACAGGGCCGCCGGGGAGCTGTTTTTT. This sequence encodes CASSLRHRAAGELFF.